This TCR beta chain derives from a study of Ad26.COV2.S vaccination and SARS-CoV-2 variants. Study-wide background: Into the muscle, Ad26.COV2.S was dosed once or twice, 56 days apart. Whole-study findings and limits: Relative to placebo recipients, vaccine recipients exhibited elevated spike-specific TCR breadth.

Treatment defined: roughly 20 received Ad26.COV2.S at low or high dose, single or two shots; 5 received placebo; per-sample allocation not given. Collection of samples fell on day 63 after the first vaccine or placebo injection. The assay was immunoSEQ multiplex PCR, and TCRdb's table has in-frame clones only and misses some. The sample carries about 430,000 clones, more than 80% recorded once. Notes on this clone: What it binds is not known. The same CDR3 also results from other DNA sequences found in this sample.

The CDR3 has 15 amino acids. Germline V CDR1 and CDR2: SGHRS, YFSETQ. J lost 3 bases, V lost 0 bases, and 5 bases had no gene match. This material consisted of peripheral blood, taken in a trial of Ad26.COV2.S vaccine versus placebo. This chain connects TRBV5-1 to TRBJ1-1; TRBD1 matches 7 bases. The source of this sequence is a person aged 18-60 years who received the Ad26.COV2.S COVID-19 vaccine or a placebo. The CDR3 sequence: CASSLDTGVYTEAFF. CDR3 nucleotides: TGCGCCAGCAGCTTGGACACAGGGGTATACACTGAAGCTTTCTTT.